This section outlines one T cell receptor beta chain sequence together with its context. The CDR3 extends over 14 amino acids. CDR1 is MNHEY, CDR2 SVGAGI, per germline. Trimming took off 8 bases at V and 4 bases at J, with 14 bases between the two ends. Some clones are missing from TCRdb's copy, which holds only in-frame ones; the method was immunoSEQ multiplex PCR. The data contain 15,000 to 25,000 clones, over 80% of them singletons. The record originates from a study of OX40 agonist ivuxolimab in advanced cancers. Material: CD4+ or CD8+ T cells sorted from blood, obtained in a trial of the OX40 agonist ivuxolimab. The chain carries TRBV6-5 and TRBJ2-2, with D possibly being TRBD1 or TRBD2 (6 bases each). The sequence derives from an adult with an advanced solid tumor such as melanoma, head and neck, liver or kidney cancer. CDR3 bases: TGTGCCAGCCGTCCGGGGGCGGTCACCGGGGAGCTGTTTTTT. It translates to CASRPGAVTGELFF.